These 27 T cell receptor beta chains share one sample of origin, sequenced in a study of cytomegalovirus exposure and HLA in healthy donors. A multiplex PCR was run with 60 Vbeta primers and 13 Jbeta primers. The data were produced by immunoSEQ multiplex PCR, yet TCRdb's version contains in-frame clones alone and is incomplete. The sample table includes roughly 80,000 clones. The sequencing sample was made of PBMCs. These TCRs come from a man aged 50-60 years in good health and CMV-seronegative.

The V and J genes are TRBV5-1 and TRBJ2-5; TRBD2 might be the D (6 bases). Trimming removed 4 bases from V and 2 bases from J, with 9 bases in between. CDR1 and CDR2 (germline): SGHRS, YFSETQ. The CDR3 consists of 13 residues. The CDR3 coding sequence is TGCGCCAGCAGCGGGACTGATCAAGAGACCCAGTACTTC. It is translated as CASSGTDQETQYF. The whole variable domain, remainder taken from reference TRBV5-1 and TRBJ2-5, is KAGVTQTPRYLIKTRGQQVTLSCSPISGHRSVSWYQQTPGQGLQFLFEYFSETQRNKGNFPGRFSGRQFSNSRSEMNVSTLELGDSALYLCASSGTDQETQYFGPGTRLLVL.

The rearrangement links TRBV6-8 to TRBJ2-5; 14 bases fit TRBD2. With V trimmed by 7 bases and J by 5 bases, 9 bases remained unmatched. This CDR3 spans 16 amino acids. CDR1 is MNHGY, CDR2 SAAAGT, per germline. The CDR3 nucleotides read TGTGCCAGCAACCCGACTAGCGGGGGGGCGGGGGAGACCCAGTACTTC. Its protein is CASNPTSGGAGETQYF.

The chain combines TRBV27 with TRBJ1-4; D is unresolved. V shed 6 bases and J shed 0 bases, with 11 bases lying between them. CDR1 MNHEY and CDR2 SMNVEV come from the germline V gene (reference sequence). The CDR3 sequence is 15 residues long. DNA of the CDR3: TGTGCCAGCAGCGGGAAGGCGGCAACTAATGAAAAACTGTTTTTT. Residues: CASSGKAATNEKLFF.

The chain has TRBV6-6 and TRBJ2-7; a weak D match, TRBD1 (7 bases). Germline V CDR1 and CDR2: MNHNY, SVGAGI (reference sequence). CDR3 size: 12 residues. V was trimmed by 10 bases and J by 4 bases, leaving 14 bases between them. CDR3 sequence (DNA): TGTGCCACCTCGCCAGGGGGGTACGAGCAGTACTTC. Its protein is CATSPGGYEQYF.

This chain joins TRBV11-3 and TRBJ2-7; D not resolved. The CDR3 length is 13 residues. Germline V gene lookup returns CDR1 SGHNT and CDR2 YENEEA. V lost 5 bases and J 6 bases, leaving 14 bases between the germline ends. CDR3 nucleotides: TGTGCCAGCAGCCCTGGCCCCTCGGGCGAGCAGTACTTC. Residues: CASSPGPSGEQYF.

This chain's CDR3 is CASSRELSGGPYNEQFF. CDR3 nucleotide sequence: TGTGCCAGCAGCCGAGAATTAAGCGGGGGGCCCTACAATGAGCAGTTCTTC. The chain is built from TRBV4-2 and TRBJ2-1, with TRBD2 matching over 9 bases. V trimming: 4 bases; J trimming: 2 bases; junction bases outside the gene matches: 9. Germline V CDR1 and CDR2: LGHNA, YNFKEQ. The CDR3 is 17 amino acids.

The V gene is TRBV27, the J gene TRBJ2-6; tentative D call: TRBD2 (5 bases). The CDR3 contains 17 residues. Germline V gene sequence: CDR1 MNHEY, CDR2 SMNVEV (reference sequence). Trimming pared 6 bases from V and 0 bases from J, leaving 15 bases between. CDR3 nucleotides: TGTGCCAGCAGACTATTCGGGGTAAACTCTGGGGCCAACGTCCTGACTTTC. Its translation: CASRLFGVNSGANVLTF.

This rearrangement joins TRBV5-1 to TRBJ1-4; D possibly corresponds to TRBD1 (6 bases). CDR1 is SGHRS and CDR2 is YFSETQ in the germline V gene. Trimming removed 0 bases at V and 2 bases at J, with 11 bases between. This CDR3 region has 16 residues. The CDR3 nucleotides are TGCGCCAGCAGCTTGGAGGCACAGGGCACTAATGAAAAACTGTTTTTT. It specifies CASSLEAQGTNEKLFF.

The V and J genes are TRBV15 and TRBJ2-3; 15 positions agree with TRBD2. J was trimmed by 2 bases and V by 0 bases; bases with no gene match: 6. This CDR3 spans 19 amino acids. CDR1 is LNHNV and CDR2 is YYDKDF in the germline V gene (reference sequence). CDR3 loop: CATSRDEGLAGGSTDTQYF. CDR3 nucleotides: TGTGCCACCAGCAGAGATGAGGGACTAGCGGGGGGCTCCACAGATACGCAGTATTTT.

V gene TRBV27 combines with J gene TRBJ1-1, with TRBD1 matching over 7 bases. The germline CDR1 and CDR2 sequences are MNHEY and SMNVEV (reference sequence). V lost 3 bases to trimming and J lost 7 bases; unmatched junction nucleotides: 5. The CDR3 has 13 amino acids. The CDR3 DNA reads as TGTGCCAGCAGTTTGCGAGGGGGCGTTGAAGCTTTCTTT. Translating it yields CASSLRGGVEAFF.

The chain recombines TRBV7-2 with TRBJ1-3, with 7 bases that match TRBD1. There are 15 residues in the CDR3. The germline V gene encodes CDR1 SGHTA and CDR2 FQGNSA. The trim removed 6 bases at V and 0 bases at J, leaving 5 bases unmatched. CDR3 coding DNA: TGTGCCAGCAGAGGTACAGGGGACTCTGGAAACACCATATATTTT. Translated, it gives CASRGTGDSGNTIYF. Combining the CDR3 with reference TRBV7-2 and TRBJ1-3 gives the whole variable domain GAGVSQSPSNKVTEKGKDVELRCDPISGHTALYWYRQSLGQGLEFLIYFQGNSAPDKSGLPSDRFSAERTGGSVSTLTIQRTQQEDSAVYLCASRGTGDSGNTIYFGEGSWLTVV.

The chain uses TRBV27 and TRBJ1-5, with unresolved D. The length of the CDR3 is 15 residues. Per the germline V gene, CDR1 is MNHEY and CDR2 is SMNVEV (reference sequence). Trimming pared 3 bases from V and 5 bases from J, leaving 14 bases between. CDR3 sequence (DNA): TGTGCCAGCAGTTTTTCTGAGAACGGTTATCAGCCCCAGCATTTT. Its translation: CASSFSENGYQPQHF.

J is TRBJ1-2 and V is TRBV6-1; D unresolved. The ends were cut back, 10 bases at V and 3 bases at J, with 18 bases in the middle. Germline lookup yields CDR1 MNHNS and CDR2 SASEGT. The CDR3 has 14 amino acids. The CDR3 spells CATPRRFLHYGYTF. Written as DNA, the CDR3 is TGTGCCACCCCCAGGAGGTTTCTACACTATGGCTACACCTTC.

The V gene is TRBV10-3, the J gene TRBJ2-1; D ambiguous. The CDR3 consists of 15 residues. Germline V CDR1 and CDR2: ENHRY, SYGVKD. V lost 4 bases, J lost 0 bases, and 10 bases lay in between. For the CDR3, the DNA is TGTGCCATCAGTGGCGATGAAAGCTCCTACAATGAGCAGTTCTTC. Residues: CAISGDESSYNEQFF.

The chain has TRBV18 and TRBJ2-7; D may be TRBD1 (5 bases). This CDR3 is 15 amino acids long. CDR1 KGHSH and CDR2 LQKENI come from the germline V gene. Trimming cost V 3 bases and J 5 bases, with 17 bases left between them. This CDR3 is CASSPNSPGMDEQYF. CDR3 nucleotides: TGTGCCAGCTCACCTAACTCTCCAGGGATGGACGAGCAGTACTTC.

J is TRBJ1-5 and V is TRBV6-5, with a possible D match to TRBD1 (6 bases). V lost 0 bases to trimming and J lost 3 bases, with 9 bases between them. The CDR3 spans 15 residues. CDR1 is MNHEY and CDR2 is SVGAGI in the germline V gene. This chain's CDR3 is CASSYSTGYNQPQHF. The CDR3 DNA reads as TGTGCCAGCAGTTACTCAACAGGGTACAATCAGCCCCAGCATTTT.

This chain's CDR3 is CASSTMAGGNYGYTF. Here the CDR3 DNA reads TGTGCCAGTAGTACGATGGCAGGGGGCAACTATGGCTACACCTTC. The genes are TRBV19 and TRBJ1-2; 8 bases are a match to TRBD1. Germline CDR1 reads LNHDA; CDR2 reads SQIVND (reference sequence). This CDR3 is 15 amino acids long. V shed 4 bases and J 2 bases; nucleotides not matched to a gene: 6.

Written as DNA, the CDR3 is TGCGCCAGCAGTGAGACGGGTGACGAGCAGTACTTC. Translating gives CASSETGDEQYF. The chain has TRBV10-2 and TRBJ2-7, with D unresolved. V was clipped by 2 bases and J by 5 bases, with 7 bases between them. The CDR3 totals 12 residues. Germline loops: CDR1 WSHSY, CDR2 SAAADI.

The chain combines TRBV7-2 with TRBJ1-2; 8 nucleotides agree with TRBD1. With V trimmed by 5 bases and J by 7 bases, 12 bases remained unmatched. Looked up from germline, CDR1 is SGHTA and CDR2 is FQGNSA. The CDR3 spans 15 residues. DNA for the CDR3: TGTGCCAGCAGCCCAACCCGACAGGGGATAGGTGGCTACACCTTC. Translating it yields CASSPTRQGIGGYTF.

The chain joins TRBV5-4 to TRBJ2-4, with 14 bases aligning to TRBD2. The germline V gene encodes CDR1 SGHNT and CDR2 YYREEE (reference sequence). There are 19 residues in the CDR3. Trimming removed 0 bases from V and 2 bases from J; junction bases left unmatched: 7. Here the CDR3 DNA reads TGTGCCAGCAGCTTGGGGACCGGGACTAGCGGGGGACCCAAAAACATTCAGTACTTC. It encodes CASSLGTGTSGGPKNIQYF.

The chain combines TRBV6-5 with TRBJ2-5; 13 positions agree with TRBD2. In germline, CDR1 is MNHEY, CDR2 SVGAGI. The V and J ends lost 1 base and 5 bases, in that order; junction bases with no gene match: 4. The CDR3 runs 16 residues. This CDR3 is CASSYLLAGGRETQYF. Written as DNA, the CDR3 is TGTGCCAGCAGTTACTTACTAGCGGGGGGGCGGGAGACCCAGTACTTC.

CDR3 region: CASKTGGHGYTF. Written as DNA, the CDR3 is TGTGCCAGCAAAACAGGGGGTCATGGCTACACCTTC. The chain joins TRBV28 to TRBJ1-2, with 8 nucleotides matching TRBD1. There are 12 residues in the CDR3. The germline V gene has CDR1 MDHEN and CDR2 SYDVKM. With 7 bases clipped from V and 6 bases from J, the junction kept 4 bases outside the gene matches.

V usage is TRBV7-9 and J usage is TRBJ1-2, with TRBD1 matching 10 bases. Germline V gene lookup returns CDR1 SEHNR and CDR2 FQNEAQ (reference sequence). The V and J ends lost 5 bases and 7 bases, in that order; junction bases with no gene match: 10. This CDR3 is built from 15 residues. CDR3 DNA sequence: TGTGCCAGCAGCATGACAGGGGGCGTGCGTGGTGGCTACACCTTC. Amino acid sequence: CASSMTGGVRGGYTF.

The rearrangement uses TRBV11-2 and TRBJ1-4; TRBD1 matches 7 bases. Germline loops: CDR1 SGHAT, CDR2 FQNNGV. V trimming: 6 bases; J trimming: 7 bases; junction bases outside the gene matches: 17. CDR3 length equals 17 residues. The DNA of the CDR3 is TGTGCCAGCAGAACTTCCAATGAGAGGGGGCGGGGTGAAAAACTGTTTTTT. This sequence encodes CASRTSNERGRGEKLFF. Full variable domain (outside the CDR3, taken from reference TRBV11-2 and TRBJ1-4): EAGVAQSPRYKIIEKRQSVAFWCNPISGHATLYWYQQILGQGPKLLIQFQNNGVVDDSQLPKDRFSAERLKGVDSTLKIQPAKLEDSAVYLCASRTSNERGRGEKLFFGSGTQLSVL.

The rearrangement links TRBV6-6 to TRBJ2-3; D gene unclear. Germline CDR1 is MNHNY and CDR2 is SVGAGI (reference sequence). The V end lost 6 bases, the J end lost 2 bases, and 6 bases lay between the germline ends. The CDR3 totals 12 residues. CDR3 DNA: TGTGCCAGCAGACTGTCCACAGATACGCAGTATTTT. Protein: CASRLSTDTQYF.

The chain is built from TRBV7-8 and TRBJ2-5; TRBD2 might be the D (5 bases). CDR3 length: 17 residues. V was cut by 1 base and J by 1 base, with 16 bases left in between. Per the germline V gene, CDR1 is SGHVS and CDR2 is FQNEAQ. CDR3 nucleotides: TGTGCCAGCAGCTTAGTCGCTCGGCTAGCCCCCCAAGAGACCCAGTACTTC. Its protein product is CASSLVARLAPQETQYF.

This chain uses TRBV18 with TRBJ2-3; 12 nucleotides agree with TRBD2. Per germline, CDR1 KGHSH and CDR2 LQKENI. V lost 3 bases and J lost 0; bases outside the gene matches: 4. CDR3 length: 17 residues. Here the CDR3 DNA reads TGTGCCAGCTCACCTGCGACTAGCGGGGGAAGCACAGATACGCAGTATTTT. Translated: CASSPATSGGSTDTQYF.